This is a list of T cell receptor beta chains from one sample in a study of CDR3 diversity in severe acne. TCRdb re-analysed the PCR reads in MiXCR, keeping a single row per CDR3 protein. The repertoire holds over 100,000 distinct CDR3 sequences, with roughly 51% as singletons. Sequencing was carried out using blood. The source of these receptors is a male donor with acne. Each CDR3 is given with its conserved first and last residue. The order of the fields is clone size, V gene, D gene, J gene, CDR3 protein, CDR3 DNA. The D gene is left open where the match is weak. Only part of the rows carry a size: once, few, many, or a class if the clone is expanded.

NA	TRBV10-3	TRBD1	TRBJ1-2	CASSRKIGTDSSGYTF	TGTGCCAGCAGTCGAAAGATCGGGACAGATTCGTCCGGCTACACCTTC
many	TRBV6-7	NA	TRBJ1-1	CASEYREAFF	TGTGCCAGCGAATACCGAGAAGCTTTCTTT
NA	TRBV7-6	TRBD2	TRBJ2-2	CASRLAGGNTGELFF	TGTGCCAGCAGATTAGCGGGAGGAAACACCGGGGAGCTGTTTTTT
NA	TRBV10-2	NA	TRBJ2-5	CASSKETGTPETQYF	TGTGCCAGCAGCAAAGAAACAGGGACTCCGGAGACCCAGTACTTC
many	TRBV5-8	NA	TRBJ2-7	CASSRDNSYEQYF	TGTGCCAGCAGCCGGGACAACTCCTACGAGCAGTACTTC
many	TRBV15	NA	TRBJ1-1	CATSPGKGTNTEAFF	TGTGCCACCAGCCCGGGAAAGGGAACGAACACTGAAGCTTTCTTT
NA	TRBV12-3/TRBV12-4	TRBD1	TRBJ1-2	CASSPQGTAEHGYTF	TGTGCCAGCAGCCCCCAGGGGACAGCCGAACATGGCTACACCTTC
medium-sized	TRBV12-3/TRBV12-4	NA	TRBJ2-7	CASSFGGGYEQYF	TGTGCCAGCAGTTTTGGGGGTGGTTACGAGCAGTACTTC
few	TRBV29-1	NA	TRBJ1-2	CSVEGASRGDSSGYTF	TGCAGCGTTGAGGGAGCCTCCAGGGGCGATTCTTCTGGCTACACCTTC
NA	TRBV15	NA	TRBJ2-7	CATSRAGIYEQYF	TGTGCCACCAGCAGAGCGGGCATCTACGAGCAGTACTTC
many	TRBV30	NA	TRBJ2-5	CAWSEEETQYF	TGTGCCTGGAGTGAGGAAGAGACCCAGTACTTC
NA	TRBV11-2	TRBD2	TRBJ2-3	CASSSDSSGSSTDTQYF	TGTGCCAGCAGCTCCGATTCTAGCGGGAGCAGCACAGATACGCAGTATTTT
NA	TRBV5-4	NA	TRBJ2-1	CAGSRPSGGTKRSNEQFF	TGTGCCGGCAGCAGGCCCTCCGGCGGGACCAAGCGGAGCAATGAGCAGTTCTTC
many	TRBV2	NA	TRBJ1-3	CASGRRGGTIYF	TGTGCCAGTGGCCGCCGGGGTGGCACCATATATTTT
NA	TRBV24-1	NA	TRBJ2-2	CATSDTFSAGENTGELFF	TGTGCCACCAGTGATACCTTCTCGGCGGGTGAGAACACCGGGGAGCTGTTTTTT
NA	TRBV10-3	NA	TRBJ2-6	CASTSVGSGANVLTF	TGTGCCAGCACCTCTGTGGGCTCTGGGGCCAACGTCCTGACTTTC
many	TRBV3-1	NA	TRBJ2-2	CASSLRPRNTGELFF	TGTGCCAGCAGCCTGAGGCCCAGGAACACCGGGGAGCTGTTTTTT
NA	TRBV7-2	NA	TRBJ2-7	CASSIALAYSYEQYF	TGTGCCAGCAGCATCGCGCTAGCGTACTCCTACGAGCAGTACTTC
many	TRBV7-2	NA	TRBJ2-7	CASSPGLFEQYF	TGTGCCAGCAGCCCCGGGCTTTTCGAGCAGTACTTC
NA	TRBV19	NA	TRBJ2-2	CASSIRGPRRSNTGELFF	TGTGCCAGTAGTATCAGGGGCCCGAGGAGGTCGAACACCGGGGAGCTGTTTTTT
NA	TRBV20-1	TRBD2	TRBJ2-7	CSARTAGGPDEQYF	TGCAGTGCTAGGACAGCGGGGGGGCCCGACGAGCAGTACTTC
NA	TRBV9	NA	TRBJ2-2	CASSVYTGLAGELFF	TGTGCCAGCAGCGTGTATACGGGCCTGGCGGGGGAGCTGTTTTTT
NA	TRBV29-1	NA	TRBJ1-5	CSGGQPQHF	TGCAGCGGCGGTCAGCCCCAGCATTTT
NA	TRBV6-6	NA	TRBJ1-3	CASSYSARSSGNTIYF	TGTGCCAGCAGTTACTCGGCCAGGAGCTCTGGAAACACCATATATTTT
NA	TRBV15	NA	TRBJ1-5	CATSRDRAVTRPQHF	TGTGCCACCAGCAGAGATCGTGCAGTTACCCGGCCCCAGCATTTT
NA	TRBV28	TRBD1	TRBJ1-2	CASSIPGQGAHGYTF	TGTGCCAGCAGTATTCCGGGACAGGGGGCGCATGGCTACACCTTC
NA	TRBV19	NA	TRBJ2-3	CASSTGRLKTSTDTQYF	TGTGCCAGTAGTACAGGACGGCTTAAAACTAGCACAGATACGCAGTATTTT
many	TRBV7-5	NA	TRBJ1-3	CISVPEGSPAGTGSSGNTIYF	NA
many	TRBV19	TRBD1	TRBJ2-5	CASSPQGETQYF	TGTGCCAGTAGTCCACAGGGGGAGACCCAGTACTTC
many	TRBV9	NA	TRBJ2-7	CASSLGPQETYEQYF	TGTGCCAGCAGCCTGGGGCCACAGGAGACCTACGAGCAGTACTTC
few	TRBV2	NA	TRBJ1-1	CASRGHEAFF	TGTGCCAGCAGGGGACATGAAGCTTTCTTT
many	TRBV7-9	TRBD1	TRBJ2-1	CASSSRTGGLGGTDNEQFF	TGTGCCAGCAGCTCCCGGACAGGGGGCCTGGGAGGGACGGACAATGAGCAGTTCTTC
NA	TRBV4-1	NA	TRBJ2-1	CASSQVIGDNEQFF	TGCGCCAGCAGCCAAGTGATAGGGGACAATGAGCAGTTCTTC
NA	TRBV20-1	TRBD2	TRBJ2-1	CSATTGTSGSNEQFF	TGCAGTGCTACCACCGGGACTAGCGGGAGCAATGAGCAGTTCTTC
NA	TRBV7-6	NA	TRBJ1-4	CASSTGLAEAARNEKLIF	TGTGCCAGCAGCACCGGACTAGCGGAGGCAGCGAGGAATGAAAAACTGATTTTT
once	TRBV7-9	NA	TRBJ2-6	CARSLGAPSQNLRVNVLTF	TGTGCCCGCAGCTTAGGAGCCCCCTCCCAAAATCTTAGGGTCAACGTCCTGACTTTC
NA	TRBV6-2/TRBV6-3	NA	TRBJ2-3	CASSARDYTQYF	TGTGCCAGCAGCGCCCGGGATTATACGCAGTATTTT
few	TRBV12-3/TRBV12-4	TRBD2	TRBJ2-1	CASSWAGVWNEQFF	TGTGCCAGCAGTTGGGCGGGAGTTTGGAATGAGCAGTTCTTC
NA	TRBV15	NA	TRBJ2-2	CATSRTAFEAPGELFF	TGTGCCACCAGCAGGACGGCTTTTGAGGCCCCCGGGGAGCTGTTTTTT
NA	TRBV2	NA	TRBJ1-6	CASSELLSPLHF	TGTGCCAGCAGTGAATTGTTGTCACCCCTCCACTTT
few	TRBV24-1	NA	TRBJ2-7	CATSAGPPVYEQYF	TGTGCCACCAGTGCGGGGCCACCGGTCTACGAGCAGTACTTC
many	TRBV9	TRBD2	TRBJ2-2	CASSVTSGRISGELFF	TGTGCCAGCAGCGTTACTAGCGGGAGAATTTCCGGGGAGCTGTTTTTT
many	TRBV20-1	NA	TRBJ2-7	CSAIRGSYEQYF	TGCAGTGCTATCCGGGGATCCTACGAGCAGTACTTC
NA	TRBV27	TRBD1	TRBJ1-5	CASSFGGGHQPQHF	TGTGCCAGCAGTTTTGGAGGGGGCCATCAGCCCCAGCATTTT